These 2 T cell receptor beta chains share one sample of origin, sequenced in a study of blood T cell repertoires in COVID-19 (dated by TCRdb to about 2020). The method behind the library was the immunoSEQ multiplex PCR assay. TCRdb provides this immuneACCESS table in a form limited to in-frame rearrangements. Some clones are lacking; in checked studies, under half of them reflect an unresolved V gene, and why the rest are absent is not known. In this sample the table shows around 260,000 clones, about nine tenths of which occur a single time. The ten most abundant clones make up approximately 0.85% of the sample. The sample consisted of peripheral blood. These receptors came from a woman aged 35 to 49 who had recovered from COVID-19.

The chain recombines TRBV6-2 or TRBV6-3 with TRBJ2-2; 12 positions match TRBD2. The CDR3 has 17 residues. V trimming: 5 bases; J trimming: 6 bases; junction bases outside the gene matches: 10. Germline loops: CDR1 MNHEY, CDR2 SVGEGT. The CDR3 nucleotides read TGTGCCAGCAGTAGCCCCGGGCTAGCGGGAGGGCCCGGGGAGCTGTTTTTT. Translated: CASSSPGLAGGPGELFF.

In this sample, this clone turned up a few times. V is TRBV27 and J is TRBJ2-7; 9 nucleotides line up with TRBD2. V dropped 6 bases and J dropped 3; count of bases not matched to a gene: 3. In germline, CDR1 is MNHEY, CDR2 SMNVEV (reference sequence). CDR3 length: 13 residues. CDR3 sequence: CASRRAGGYEQYF. The DNA for the CDR3 is TGTGCCAGCAGACGAGCGGGAGGCTACGAGCAGTACTTC.